The TCR beta chain described here comes from a study of T-cell memory formation after mild COVID-19. Study information: TCR clusters were mostly donor specific. Study conclusions and caveats: Within pre-infection memory, some responding clones were found, suggesting cross-reactive memory joined. Shrinking CD4+ clones were chiefly CM and EM; CD8+ ones were chiefly EMRA.

Trimming shortened V by 7 bases and J by 6 bases, and 19 bases separated the two germline ends. The CDR3 sequence is 14 residues long. CDR1 MNHEY and CDR2 SVGEGT come from the germline V gene. This clonotype has only a few counts. What it binds is unknown. Constant-segment primers and 5'RACE yielded cDNA libraries for TCR alpha and TCR beta, each carrying sample barcodes and UMIs. TCRdb itself ran the 5' RACE reads through MiXCR, one entry per CDR3 protein. The sample includes about 290,000 distinct CDR3 sequences, about 15% seen only once; the top ten take roughly 23%. This TCR was sampled from a man younger than 35 who had mild COVID-19 (a few samples of this study predate the infection). Cell type and time point are not known. The chain combines TRBV6-2 or TRBV6-3 with TRBJ2-7; D unclear. The specimen sequenced was PBMCs or a T cell subset sorted from them (not recorded which). This CDR3 reads CASKRGGSRGEQYF. In DNA form, the CDR3 reads TGTGCCAGCAAAAGAGGCGGCTCGCGTGGCGAGCAGTACTTC.